These 9 T cell receptor beta chains came from one sample sequenced in a study of metastatic and nonmetastatic thyroid tumors. Not a single patient had been given any form of treatment at any point before undergoing thyroid surgery. TCRdb recomputed clones from the PCR reads via MiXCR. This table has about 36,000 clones, 20% to 25% appearing once. What was sequenced was blood. The receptors derive from a female donor with papillary thyroid cancer or a benign thyroid nodule (not recorded which). Some clones in this sample may be carry-over from other donors' samples.

V usage is TRBV30 and J usage is TRBJ2-2, with D possibly matching TRBD1 (6 bases). Per germline, CDR1 GTSNPN and CDR2 SVGIG (reference sequence). V lost 1 base, J lost 6 bases, and 15 bases lay in between. This CDR3 has 15 amino acids. CDR3 loop: CAWSAQYRASGELFF. In DNA, the CDR3 is TGTGCCTGGAGTGCCCAGTACAGGGCGTCCGGGGAGCTGTTTTTT.

This clone was found many times. The chain uses TRBV4-2 and TRBJ1-2, with a tentative D call TRBD1 (5 bases). Looked up from germline, CDR1 is LGHNA and CDR2 is YNFKEQ. The ends were cut back, 4 bases at V and 5 bases at J, with 23 bases in the middle. This CDR3 contains 17 residues. The CDR3 protein is CASSPRAGRTVAYGYTF. The CDR3 coding sequence is TGTGCCAGCAGCCCCAGGGCTGGCAGGACCGTCGCTTATGGCTACACCTTC.

This chain connects TRBV5-1 to TRBJ2-7, with D tentatively TRBD2 (6 bases). Per germline, CDR1 SGHRS and CDR2 YFSETQ. This CDR3 spans 16 amino acids. V was cut by 4 bases and J by 0 bases, with 17 bases left in between. The CDR3 region has the DNA TGCGCCAGCAGCGTGGGGGAGGTCGGGCTCTCCTACGAGCAGTACTTC. It is translated as CASSVGEVGLSYEQYF.

In regard to this clone: A much larger clone lies a single base off, so this may be a read error. The rearrangement joins TRBV30 to TRBJ1-1; possible D gene TRBD1, 5 bases. From germline, CDR1 is GTSNPN and CDR2 SVGIG (reference sequence). CDR3 length: 12 residues. Written as DNA, the CDR3 is TGTGTCTGGAGTGCGGGGGACACTGAAGCTTTCTTT. It translates to CVWSAGDTEAFF.

The chain employs TRBV4-1 and TRBJ2-7, with TRBD2 identical over 11 bases. This CDR3 contains 16 residues. Trimming took 0 bases from V and 3 from J; bases not matched to a gene: 4. Germline V gene sequence: CDR1 MGHRA, CDR2 YSYEKL. The CDR3 sequence: CASSQDRTSGSYEQYF. The CDR3 DNA reads TGCGCCAGCAGCCAAGATAGAACTAGCGGGAGCTACGAGCAGTACTTC.

This clone was picked up many times. The same CDR3 is also encoded by other DNA sequences in this sample. The gene calls are TRBV28 and TRBJ2-5, with 13 bases identical to TRBD2. CDR1 and CDR2 from the germline V gene are MDHEN and SYDVKM. V gave up 3 bases and J gave up 5 bases; unmatched junction bases: 21. This CDR3 has 21 residues. DNA of the CDR3: TGTGCCAGCAGTTTCCCTCTCGGACTAGCGGGAGTGGGGGGTTCCGGGGAGACCCAGTACTTC. Translated, it gives CASSFPLGLAGVGGSGETQYF.

The chain links TRBV5-8 to TRBJ2-7; possible D gene TRBD2, 5 bases. This CDR3 spans 14 amino acids. The germline gives CDR1 SGHTS, CDR2 YDEGEE. V lost 7 bases to trimming and J lost 0 bases, with 14 bases between them. The CDR3 DNA is TGTGCCAGCCTTACGAGGGAGAGCTCCTACGAGCAGTACTTC. Its protein product is CASLTRESSYEQYF.

This clone was seen more than once but under ten times. This chain connects TRBV24-1 to TRBJ2-2; 7 bases fit TRBD2. The germline gives CDR1 KGHDR, CDR2 SFDVKD. There are 15 residues in the CDR3. Unmatched junction bases numbered 7, after V lost 4 bases and J lost 6 bases. In DNA form, the CDR3 reads TGTGCCACCAGTGACGGGGGGATATCTGCCGGGGAGCTGTTTTTT. Translating it yields CATSDGGISAGELFF.

This chain links TRBV30 with TRBJ2-3; 7 bases agree with TRBD1. Germline CDR1 and CDR2: GTSNPN and SVGIG (reference sequence). The CDR3 contains 14 residues. V was clipped by 3 bases and J by 2 bases; unmatched bases: 5. The CDR3 loop reads CAWRKGQHTDTQYF. The CDR3, as DNA: TGTGCCTGGAGAAAGGGACAGCACACAGATACGCAGTATTTT.